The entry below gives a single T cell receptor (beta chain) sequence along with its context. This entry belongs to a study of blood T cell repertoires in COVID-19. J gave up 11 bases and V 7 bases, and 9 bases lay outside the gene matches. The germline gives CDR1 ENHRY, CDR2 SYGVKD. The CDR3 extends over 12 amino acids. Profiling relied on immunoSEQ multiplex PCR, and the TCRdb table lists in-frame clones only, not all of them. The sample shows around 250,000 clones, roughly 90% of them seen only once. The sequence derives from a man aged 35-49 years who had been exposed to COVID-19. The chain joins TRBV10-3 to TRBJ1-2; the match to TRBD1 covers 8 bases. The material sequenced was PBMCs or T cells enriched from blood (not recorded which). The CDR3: CAITEDRALYTF. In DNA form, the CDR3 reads TGTGCCATCACCGAGGACAGGGCGTTATACACCTTC.